One sample yielded the 13 T cell receptor beta chains listed below, sequenced in a study of identical twins (dated by TCRdb to 2016 to 2018). Library preparation employed 5' RACE. For sequencing, an Illumina HiSeq 2000 was employed. TCRdb reprocessing: public reads trimmed at Q25 with fastp, clones called with MiXCR, in-frame beta chains kept. When rows share a CDR3 protein, they turn into one entry using the most common DNA and genes. The sample profile shows approximately 600,000 distinct CDR3 sequences; about 7.6% of them were found once. The ten largest clones capture less than 2% of the sample. These records were also assigned to another study, of yellow fever vaccine responses in identical twins.

Sequenced material: PBMCs. These receptors came from a woman aged 18 to 35 in good health.

This clonotype was seen repeatedly, ten times or more. The V gene is TRBV12-3 or TRBV12-4, the J gene TRBJ1-2; D not resolved. The CDR3 runs to 14 residues. Trimming pared 1 base from V and 5 bases from J, leaving 11 bases between. In nucleotides, the CDR3 is TGTGCCAGCAGTTTAGTCGGGGAGGGTTATGGCTACACCTTC. Its protein product is CASSLVGEGYGYTF.

This clonotype has just a few counts. The chain recombines TRBV4-2 with TRBJ2-4; D is possibly TRBD2 (5 bases). Per germline, CDR1 LGHNA and CDR2 YNFKEQ. The CDR3 is 13 residues long. The germline V and J ends were trimmed by 4 bases and 9 bases, with 13 bases remaining between them. CDR3 DNA: TGTGCCAGCAGCCTAGCAGGAGGTGGCATTCAGTACTTC. Protein product: CASSLAGGGIQYF.

The genes are TRBV20-1 and TRBJ1-1; a possible D gene is TRBD1 (5 bases). Germline V gene lookup returns CDR1 DFQATT and CDR2 SNEGSKA (reference sequence). V was cut by 5 bases and J by 3 bases, with 13 bases left in between. The CDR3 has 13 amino acids. CDR3 protein: CSAPGRGYTEAFF. The CDR3 nucleotides are TGCAGTGCTCCCGGAAGGGGCTACACTGAAGCTTTCTTT.

This clonotype was seen a handful of times. The J gene is TRBJ1-2, the V gene TRBV10-3; D unresolved. The CDR3 totals 13 residues. Per the germline V gene, CDR1 is ENHRY and CDR2 is SYGVKD. V was shortened by 4 bases and J by 5 bases, with 11 bases between the two germline ends. The CDR3 region is CAISADGSYGYTF. DNA of the CDR3: TGTGCCATCAGTGCGGACGGATCTTATGGCTACACCTTC.

This clonotype occurred many times. The J gene is TRBJ2-6, the V gene TRBV10-1, with D tentatively TRBD2 (5 bases). Germline V gene sequence: CDR1 WNHNN, CDR2 SYGVQD (reference sequence). V was clipped by 2 bases and J by 0 bases, with 5 bases between them. The CDR3 has 15 amino acids. The CDR3 sequence: CASSEGSSGANVLTF. In DNA, the CDR3 is TGCGCCAGCAGTGAGGGGAGCTCTGGGGCCAACGTCCTGACTTTC.

This clonotype was detected many times. The CDR3 region has the DNA TGCGCCAGCAGCTTGGCCGCCCTGGTAGACGAGCAGTACTTC. It codes for CASSLAALVDEQYF. The chain has TRBV5-1 and TRBJ2-7; no reliable D call. This CDR3 is 14 amino acids long. Germline V CDR1 and CDR2: SGHRS, YFSETQ. V lost 0 bases and J lost 5, with 12 bases in between.

V usage is TRBV7-9 and J usage is TRBJ2-3; D is uncertain. CDR1 and CDR2 from the germline V gene are SEHNR and FQNEAQ (reference sequence). This CDR3 contains 13 residues. V was cut by 7 bases and J by 2 bases, with 10 bases left in between. CDR3 sequence reads: CASKARNTDTQYF. DNA for the CDR3: TGTGCCAGCAAGGCCAGGAACACAGATACGCAGTATTTT.

The chain uses TRBV5-1 and TRBJ1-3; D remains ambiguous. V gave up 0 bases and J gave up 2 bases, with 9 bases separating them. The germline gives CDR1 SGHRS, CDR2 YFSETQ. CDR3 length: 15 amino acids. The CDR3 sequence: CASSLASGPGNTIYF. The CDR3, as DNA: TGCGCCAGCAGCTTGGCGTCAGGCCCTGGAAACACCATATATTTT.

This clonotype showed up just a few times. The rearrangement uses TRBV20-1 and TRBJ2-2, with D hard to call. Germline values: CDR1 DFQATT, CDR2 SNEGSKA (reference sequence). CDR3 length: 11 amino acids. V was cut by 4 bases and J by 7 bases, with 7 bases left in between. The CDR3: CSAKVGGELFF. DNA of the CDR3: TGCAGTGCTAAGGTTGGCGGGGAGCTGTTTTTT.

This clonotype was seen repeatedly, ten times or more. The chain combines TRBV6-2 or TRBV6-3 with TRBJ2-7; TRBD1 agrees at 9 bases. This CDR3 is 14 amino acids long. V shed 3 bases, J shed 3 bases, and the junction held 3 bases outside the gene matches. The germline CDR1 and CDR2 sequences are MNHEY and SVGEGT. The CDR3 nucleotides read TGTGCCAGCAGTTATCTGGGACAGGGCTACGAGCAGTACTTC. Translated, it gives CASSYLGQGYEQYF.

This clonotype turned up a few times. V and J are TRBV7-8 and TRBJ2-5; a weak D match, TRBD1 (5 bases). Trimming took off 3 bases at V and 5 bases at J, with 16 bases between the two ends. The germline CDR1 and CDR2 sequences are SGHVS and FQNEAQ. The CDR3 contains 15 residues. CDR3: CASSLYTLGDETQYF. In nucleotides, the CDR3 is TGTGCCAGCAGCTTGTATACGTTAGGGGATGAGACCCAGTACTTC.

This clonotype was seen at least ten times. V gene TRBV5-1 combines with J gene TRBJ2-1; possible D gene TRBD1, 6 bases. CDR1 SGHRS and CDR2 YFSETQ come from the germline V gene. Between the trimmed V and J ends, which lost 4 bases and 10 bases, there was a span of 15 bases. The CDR3 spans 13 residues. This chain's CDR3 is CASSRAGDGEQFF. As DNA, the CDR3 is TGCGCCAGCAGCCGCGCAGGGGATGGGGAGCAGTTCTTC.

J is TRBJ2-1 and V is TRBV20-1, with 12 bases that match TRBD2. The CDR3 is made up of 19 amino acids. J gave up 6 bases and V 0 bases, and 15 bases lay outside the gene matches. The V gene's germline CDR1 is DFQATT and CDR2 SNEGSKA (reference sequence). The CDR3 sequence is CSAREGGASGRARANEQFF. The CDR3 DNA reads TGCAGTGCTAGAGAGGGAGGGGCTAGCGGGAGGGCCAGGGCCAATGAGCAGTTCTTC.